These 18 T cell receptor beta chains originate from one sample sequenced in a study of CXCR3-negative and CXCR3-positive naive CD8 T cells. UMI-tagged TRB cDNA libraries were built via 5' RACE. Using the 5' RACE reads, TCRdb records one entry per CDR3 protein without DNA. The sample data list 7,000 or so distinct CDR3 sequences. Study observations and caveats: For CXCR3-positive naive cells, TRB CDR3s were more hydrophobic than those of CXCR3-negative naive cells.

Antigen specificity for these receptors is unknown. Sequencing was performed on naive CXCR3+ CD8+ T cells from blood. Subset: CD45RO-CCR7+CD27+CD95- naive CD8+ T cells expressing CXCR3 (TNR3+). All receptors come from a human donor in good health. Some clones in this sample may be carry-over from other donors' samples.

Frequency places this clonotype as medium-sized. This sequence joins TRBV28 and TRBJ2-7; no DNA is available, so the TRBD1 call from TCRdb remains unchecked. Germline V gives CDR1 MDHEN, CDR2 SYDVKM. The CDR3 has 17 amino acids. CDR3 sequence reads: CASSLLTGASRSYEQYF.

J is TRBJ2-7 and V is TRBV11-2; TCRdb reports TRBD1, a call that lacks DNA to check it against. CDR1 and CDR2 (germline): SGHAT, FQNNGV. The CDR3 contains 15 residues. The CDR3 sequence is CASSRTQGLIYEQYF.

V is TRBV28 and J is TRBJ2-5. The CDR3 runs 13 residues. Germline V gene sequence: CDR1 MDHEN, CDR2 SYDVKM. The CDR3 protein is CASRDRGQETQYF.

This chain uses TRBV29-1 with TRBJ2-3; TCRdb reports TRBD1, a call that lacks DNA to check it against. Germline-derived CDR1 and CDR2 are SQVTM and ANQGSEA. CDR3 length: 14 amino acids. The CDR3 protein is CSVDQGALTDTQYF.

The rearrangement uses TRBV6-5 and TRBJ2-4; TCRdb designates TRBD2, a call that cannot be tested without DNA. The CDR3 has 16 residues. Germline loops: CDR1 MNHEY, CDR2 SVGAGI. CDR3 protein: CASSPLGGKDKNIQYF.

The chain links TRBV29-1 to TRBJ2-7. Looked up from germline, CDR1 is SQVTM and CDR2 is ANQGSEA. The CDR3 extends over 11 amino acids. CDR3 residues: CSVGDNYEQYF.

This clonotype shows up as medium-sized by frequency. The gene calls are TRBV2 and TRBJ2-2; with no DNA, the TCRdb D assignment of TRBD2 cannot be verified. The CDR3 has 15 amino acids. Germline assignment: CDR1 SNHLY and CDR2 FYNNEI. The CDR3 loop is CASSRTSGGTGELFF. Supplemented by reference TRBV2 and TRBJ2-2, the full variable domain reads EPEVTQTPSHQVTQMGQEVILRCVPISNHLYFYWYRQILGQKVEFLVSFYNNEISEKSEIFDDQFSVERPDGSNFTLKIRSTKLEDSAMYFCASSRTSGGTGELFFGEGSRLTVL.

This clonotype registers medium-sized (0.01 to 0.1%) by frequency. The chain joins TRBV4-1 to TRBJ2-5; with no DNA, the TCRdb D assignment of TRBD2 cannot be verified. CDR3 length: 15 amino acids. Germline V gene sequence: CDR1 MGHRA, CDR2 YSYEKL. The CDR3 is CASQVGRGLEETQYF.

This rearrangement joins TRBV5-5 to TRBJ2-2. Germline lookup yields CDR1 SGHKS and CDR2 YYEKEE (reference sequence). This CDR3 comprises 12 residues. The CDR3: CASSLASGELFF. Using reference TRBV5-5 and TRBJ2-2 for the parts outside the CDR3, the full variable domain is DAGVTQSPTHLIKTRGQQVTLRCSPISGHKSVSWYQQVLGQGPQFIFQYYEKEERGRGNFPDRFSARQFPNYSSELNVNALLLGDSALYLCASSLASGELFFGEGSRLTVL.

V is TRBV29-1 and J is TRBJ2-2; TCRdb reports TRBD2, a call that lacks DNA to check it against. The germline gives CDR1 SQVTM, CDR2 ANQGSEA. This CDR3 region has 15 residues. CDR3 amino acids: CSVPEGGAVTGELFF.

The chain links TRBV12-3 or TRBV12-4 to TRBJ2-7. This CDR3 has 13 residues. CDR3 protein: CASRLGASYEQYF.

V gene TRBV28 combines with J gene TRBJ1-1; absent DNA, TCRdb's TRBD1 call cannot be checked. This CDR3 contains 12 residues. Germline CDR1 and CDR2: MDHEN and SYDVKM. This CDR3 reads CATTQGSTEAFF. Supplemented by reference TRBV28 and TRBJ1-1, the full variable domain reads DVKVTQSSRYLVKRTGEKVFLECVQDMDHENMFWYRQDPGLGLRLIYFSYDVKMKEKGDIPEGYSVSREKKERFSLILESASTNQTSMYLCATTQGSTEAFFGQGTRLTVV.

This clonotype is called medium-sized based on its frequency. The rearrangement links TRBV7-8 to TRBJ1-2; TCRdb calls TRBD1, which cannot be checked without DNA. The germline gives CDR1 SGHVS, CDR2 FQNEAQ. The CDR3 is 14 residues long. CDR3 amino acids: CASSSGTSFYGYTF.

V usage is TRBV5-6 and J usage is TRBJ2-4. Germline V lookup: CDR1 SGHDT, CDR2 YYEEEE. This CDR3 comprises 15 residues. CDR3: CASSHQGVAKNIQYF.

This chain links TRBV29-1 with TRBJ1-2. Germline assignment: CDR1 SQVTM and CDR2 ANQGSEA. The CDR3 consists of 13 residues. CDR3 region: CSVLETLSYGYTF.

The J gene is TRBJ2-7, the V gene TRBV2. Germline assignment: CDR1 SNHLY and CDR2 FYNNEI. There are 13 residues in the CDR3. The CDR3 sequence is CASSDEGSYEQYF.

This sequence joins TRBV5-5 and TRBJ1-1; TCRdb's D call, TRBD1, is unchecked because there is no DNA. There are 14 residues in the CDR3. CDR1 is SGHKS, CDR2 YYEKEE, per germline (reference sequence). The CDR3 region is CASSWGPGNTEAFF. Looking up the rest from reference TRBV5-5 and TRBJ1-1 gives the full variable domain: DAGVTQSPTHLIKTRGQQVTLRCSPISGHKSVSWYQQVLGQGPQFIFQYYEKEERGRGNFPDRFSARQFPNYSSELNVNALLLGDSALYLCASSWGPGNTEAFFGQGTRLTVV.

V and J are TRBV5-4 and TRBJ1-2; TCRdb lists TRBD1, though no DNA is available to test this call. The germline CDR1 and CDR2 sequences are SGHNT and YYREEE (reference sequence). This CDR3 has 14 residues. CDR3 sequence reads: CASSLRQGNYGYTF.